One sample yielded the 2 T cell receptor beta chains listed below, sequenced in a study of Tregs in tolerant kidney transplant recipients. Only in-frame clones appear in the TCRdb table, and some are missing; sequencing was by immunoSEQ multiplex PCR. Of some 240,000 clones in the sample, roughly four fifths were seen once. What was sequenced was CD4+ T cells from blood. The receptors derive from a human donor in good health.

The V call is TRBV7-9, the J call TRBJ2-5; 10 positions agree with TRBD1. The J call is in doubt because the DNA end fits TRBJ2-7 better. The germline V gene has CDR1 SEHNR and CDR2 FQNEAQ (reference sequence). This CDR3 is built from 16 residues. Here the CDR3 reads CASSLAPGQGYYEQYF. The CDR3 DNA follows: TGTGCCAGCAGCTTAGCGCCGGGACAGGGGTATTACGAGCAGTACTTC.

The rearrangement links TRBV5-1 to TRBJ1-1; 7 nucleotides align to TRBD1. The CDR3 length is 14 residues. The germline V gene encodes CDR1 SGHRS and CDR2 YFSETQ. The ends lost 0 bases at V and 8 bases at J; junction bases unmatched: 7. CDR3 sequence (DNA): TGCGCCAGCAGCTTGGATGTGGCAGGGGGAGAAGCTTTCTTT. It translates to CASSLDVAGGEAFF.